This is a list of T cell receptor beta chains from one sample in a study of tumor-infiltrating lymphocytes in primary liver carcinoma. TCRdb analysed the multiplex PCR reads with MiXCR anew, one entry per CDR3 protein. The top ten hold more than 7% of the sample, which has some 110,000 distinct CDR3 sequences, 64% seen once. Input material: liver tumor tissue from sampling region 3. Receptor source: a woman in her fifties or sixties with primary liver carcinoma and hepatitis B virus infection. Both conserved end residues are trimmed from each CDR3. Clone size is stated in some rows and not others, as once, few, many or a class when expanded.

J,V,size,CDR3
TRBJ2-5,TRBV5-1,NA,ASSVGTSGLQETQY
TRBJ2-7,TRBV5-1,NA,TSSLSYLAEQY
TRBJ1-3,TRBV12-3/TRBV12-4,NA,TSSLRGARDTIY
TRBJ1-6,TRBV7-2,NA,ASSLSRVNSPLH
TRBJ2-7,TRBV11-1,medium-sized,ASSLGSRVSYEQY
TRBJ2-3,TRBV5-5,many,ASSVGQGIDTQY
TRBJ1-1,TRBV19,NA,ASSFSSVSEAF
TRBJ1-6,TRBV11-2,once,ASSLDPRFLNPPLH
TRBJ1-2,TRBV11-2,medium-sized,ASSLAGVGSGYT
TRBJ2-7,TRBV5-4,NA,AGSFRTGTDVRQY
TRBJ2-1,TRBV11-2,NA,ASSLGLVAGDHNEQF
TRBJ2-3,TRBV11-2,NA,SSSLVGSTDTQY
TRBJ2-1,TRBV11-3,NA,TSSSREARTMGNDQF
TRBJ2-3,TRBV29-1,medium-sized,SVETGADTQY
TRBJ2-1,TRBV7-9,many,ASSIPGTGGGNEQF
TRBJ2-1,TRBV7-9,NA,ASSLRTGTSGMGEQF